These 9 T cell receptor beta chains came from one sample sequenced in a study of human T cells and chemical hapten exposure. In TCRdb, the RACE reads were re-called with MiXCR into one record per CDR3 protein. This table has about 270,000 distinct CDR3 sequences, almost 8% appearing once. Regarding time point: pre-sensitization, week 0. Stated treatment: therapeutic diphenylcyclopropenone sensitization with weekly scalp DPC. The sequencing here drew on whole blood, taken in connection with sensitization to the hapten diphenylcyclopropenone (DPC). The receptors originated from a man younger than 35 with alopecia areata. Some clones in this sample may be carry-over from other donors' samples.

This clonotype has a handful of counts. The chain couples TRBV12-3 or TRBV12-4 to TRBJ2-6; no reliable D call. V was shortened by 5 bases and J by 0 bases, with 8 bases between the two germline ends. This CDR3 is built from 15 residues. CDR3 sequence reads: CASSIGISGANVLTF. CDR3 nucleotide sequence: TGTGCCAGCAGTATTGGTATCTCTGGGGCCAACGTCCTGACTTTC.

This clonotype was seen at least ten times. The chain couples TRBV11-2 to TRBJ1-2; 9 positions agree with TRBD1. This CDR3 is built from 15 residues. V lost 5 bases, J lost 0 bases, and 4 bases stayed unmatched. Germline CDR1 reads SGHAT; CDR2 reads FQNNGV. The CDR3 DNA reads as TGTGCCAGCAGCCCCACAGGGGGCTCTAACTATGGCTACACCTTC. It specifies CASSPTGGSNYGYTF.

The chain employs TRBV4-3 and TRBJ1-5; the D gene is possibly TRBD1 (6 bases). The CDR3 loop spans 17 amino acids. The ends were cut back, 4 bases at V and 1 base at J, with 17 bases in the middle. The germline gives CDR1 LGHNA, CDR2 YSLEER. CDR3: CASSLSAAGASNQPQHF. CDR3 in DNA: TGCGCCAGCAGCCTCTCTGCTGCAGGGGCGAGCAATCAGCCCCAGCATTTT.

V is TRBV4-3 and J is TRBJ1-3; D unresolved. Germline loops: CDR1 LGHNA, CDR2 YSLEER. V lost 0 bases and J 4 bases, leaving 16 bases between the germline ends. The CDR3 totals 17 residues. The chain's CDR3 is CASSQESETMRGNTIYF. CDR3 sequence (DNA): TGCGCCAGCAGCCAAGAATCCGAGACCATGCGAGGAAACACCATATATTTT.

This chain connects TRBV29-1 to TRBJ2-4; D is ambiguous. V dropped 3 bases and J dropped 0 bases, with 6 bases sitting between them. CDR1 and CDR2 from the germline V gene are SQVTM and ANQGSEA. CDR3 length: 13 residues. CDR3 in DNA: TGCAGCGTTGAGGACCTAGCCAAAAACATTCAGTACTTC. This encodes CSVEDLAKNIQYF.

The rearrangement links TRBV12-3 or TRBV12-4 to TRBJ2-2; TRBD2 agrees at 13 bases. This CDR3 comprises 17 residues. Trimming cost V 3 bases and J 1 base; bases outside gene matches: 2. The CDR3 DNA reads TGTGCCAGCAGTTTGTGGACTAGCGGGGGGAACACCGGGGAGCTGTTTTTT. This sequence encodes CASSLWTSGGNTGELFF.

This clonotype has at least ten counts. This chain joins TRBV10-3 and TRBJ2-7; D might be TRBD1 (6 bases). V dropped 0 bases and J dropped 0 bases, with 15 bases sitting between them. Germline CDR1 and CDR2: ENHRY and SYGVKD. The CDR3 has 17 amino acids. CDR3 amino acids: CAISESYGTPSSYEQYV. In nucleotides, the CDR3 is TGTGCCATCAGTGAGTCCTACGGGACACCGAGCTCCTACGAGCAGTACGTC.

This clonotype was seen a handful of times. The V and J genes are TRBV27 and TRBJ2-7; D is undetermined. The CDR3 totals 15 residues. V lost 5 bases to trimming and J lost 9 bases, with 23 bases between them. CDR1 is MNHEY and CDR2 is SMNVEV in the germline V gene (reference sequence). The CDR3 sequence: CASSPGAPSLLRQYV. The DNA for the CDR3 is TGTGCCAGCAGTCCGGGTGCCCCAAGTTTATTAAGGCAGTACGTC.

There are a few counts of this clonotype. V usage is TRBV4-3 and J usage is TRBJ2-2; no reliable D call. The CDR3 covers 14 residues. Germline V CDR1 and CDR2: LGHNA, YSLEER. Trimming left V 4 bases short and J 4 bases short, with 10 bases between. The CDR3 coding sequence is TGCGCCAGCAGCCGAGATTTCGTCACCGGGGAGCTGTTTTTT. Its translation is CASSRDFVTGELFF.